This TCR beta chain was captured in a study of cytotoxic CD8 clonotypes in ibrutinib-treated CLL. Trimming took 2 bases from V and 10 from J, leaving 14 bases between them. CDR1 and CDR2 (germline): MNHEY, SVGAGI. The CDR3 runs 13 residues. The method was immunoSEQ multiplex PCR; TCRdb's version includes in-frame clones alone and lacks a portion of them. The sample has around 42,000 clones, about 69% seen once. The chain is built from TRBV6-5 and TRBJ2-5, with unresolved D. This clonotype was sampled from a human donor with chronic lymphocytic leukemia. The sequencing used PBMCs, collected after 24 months of ibrutinib treatment. CDR3: CASSYASGRDQYF. In DNA, the CDR3 is TGTGCCAGCAGTTACGCGTCAGGAAGAGACCAGTACTTC.